This TCR beta chain emerged from a study of regulatory T cells in long-lasting Graves disease. This clonotype was detected only a few times. The germline gives CDR1 SQVTM, CDR2 ANQGSEA. The V and J ends lost 0 bases and 4 bases respectively, with 21 bases between them. CDR3 size: 17 residues. Through Arm-PCR of CDR3 regions and iRepertoire HTBI primers, TCR beta libraries were built. One entry per CDR3 protein results from TCRdb running MiXCR on the multiplex PCR reads. The data show 700,000 or so distinct CDR3 sequences, with about 32% seen just once and around 40% held by the top ten. Stated time point: persistent/refractory GD, antithyroid drugs over 5 years with positive TRAb. Construction of the TCR library relied on RNA isolated from PBMCs.

This sample comprised peripheral blood mononuclear cells (PBMCs), obtained when the disease was refractory, from a patient treated with antithyroid drugs. V and J are TRBV29-1 and TRBJ1-1; maybe TRBD1 (5 bases). This TCR derives from a female donor with Graves disease. The CDR3 sequence is CSVEEYGTGTAVTEAFF. The CDR3 nucleotides read TGCAGCGTTGAAGAATACGGGACGGGGACGGCAGTCACTGAAGCTTTCTTT.